The 3 T cell receptor beta chains presented below share a single source sample, sequenced in a study of shared T cell receptors in the human thymus (dated by TCRdb to the early 2020s). Preparation of the library involved the immunoSEQ multiplex PCR assay. Held by TCRdb, this immuneACCESS table contains in-frame sequences only and omits some clones. Under half of the omission traces to an unresolved V gene where checked; the cause of the rest is unknown. Within this sample are roughly 560,000 clones, with about 84% of them counted one time only. The top ten hold approximately 0.013% of the sample. Another study also made use of these data, one on human thymus T cells.

The specimen sequenced was thymocytes. The receptor set was obtained from a boy less than two years old with a congenital heart defect. Donor details come from another sample of the same person, matched by shared clones.

The count of this clone is one. The rearrangement joins TRBV7-9 to TRBJ2-1; 12 bases line up with TRBD2. The length of the CDR3 is 19 residues. Germline CDR1 reads SEHNR; CDR2 reads FQNEAQ (reference sequence). The ends lost 5 bases at V and 3 bases at J; junction bases unmatched: 14. The CDR3 loop is CASSQETSGSCSVYNEQFF. The CDR3 DNA reads as TGTGCCAGCAGCCAAGAGACTAGCGGGAGTTGCAGCGTCTACAATGAGCAGTTCTTC.

The chain couples TRBV28 to TRBJ2-1; TRBD2 agrees at 10 bases. The V gene end was trimmed by 5 bases and the J gene end by 6 bases; junction bases not matched to a gene: 7. From germline, CDR1 is MDHEN and CDR2 SYDVKM. The CDR3 has 15 residues. CDR3 protein: CASSPGTSEGNEQFF. CDR3 DNA: TGTGCCAGCAGTCCCGGGACTAGCGAAGGCAATGAGCAGTTCTTC. The variable domain in full, with the rest retrieved from reference TRBV28 and TRBJ2-1, is DVKVTQSSRYLVKRTGEKVFLECVQDMDHENMFWYRQDPGLGLRLIYFSYDVKMKEKGDIPEGYSVSREKKERFSLILESASTNQTSMYLCASSPGTSEGNEQFFGPGTRLTVL.

The V gene is TRBV15, the J gene TRBJ2-1; 7 bases fit TRBD2. Germline assignment: CDR1 LNHNV and CDR2 YYDKDF (reference sequence). The CDR3 length is 17 residues. The ends lost 0 bases at V and 0 bases at J; junction bases unmatched: 5. The CDR3 protein is CATSRDPGGSSYNEQFF. CDR3 DNA: TGTGCCACCAGCAGAGATCCTGGCGGGAGCTCCTACAATGAGCAGTTCTTC.